The rows below give T cell receptor beta chains drawn from one sample of a study of memory CD4+ T cells and cytomegalovirus serostatus. Libraries were prepared by immunoSEQ multiplex PCR; TCRdb keeps only in-frame clonotypes and omits some of them. The sample carries about 58,000 clones, less than 85% recorded once. Sequenced sample: memory CD4+ T cells from blood. The receptors stem from an adult in good health and CMV-seronegative. Some clones in this sample may be carry-over from other donors' samples. The CDR3 runs from the conserved cysteine through the conserved F or W. A D gene is named only where the DNA matches it firmly. A clone size is listed for some rows: how often the clone was seen (once, few, many), or a class if it is expanded.

clone size | D gene | J gene | CDR3 length | V gene | CDR3 DNA | CDR3 protein
few | . | TRBJ1-1 | 13 | TRBV10-3 | TGTGCCATCAATCCTGGGACAAACACTGAAGCTTTCTTT | CAINPGTNTEAFF
. | . | TRBJ2-7 | 13 | TRBV18 | TGTGCCAGCTCACCCGGGGCGGGTCGAGAGCAGTACTTC | CASSPGAGREQYF
few | TRBD2 | TRBJ2-4 | 15 | TRBV4-1 | TGCGCCAGCAGCCGGCCGGGGACTAGCCAAAACATTCAGTACTTC | CASSRPGTSQNIQYF
few | . | TRBJ1-5 | 15 | TRBV5-1 | TGCGCCAGCAGCTTGGCCGGGCGGCGGGAGGAGCCCCAGCATTTT | CASSLAGRREEPQHF
. | . | TRBJ1-5 | 14 | TRBV19 | TGTGCCAGTAGTATAGTTGGAGGTAATCAGCCCCAGCATTTT | CASSIVGGNQPQHF
. | . | TRBJ1-1 | 14 | TRBV5-1 | TGCGCCAGCAGCTTCCAGGGAATTGACACTGAAGCTTTCTTT | CASSFQGIDTEAFF
. | . | TRBJ2-5 | 14 | TRBV13 | TGTGCCAGCAGCTTTTATCGCCTAAAGGGGACCCAGTACTTC | CASSFYRLKGTQYF
. | . | TRBJ1-1 | 13 | TRBV6-6 | TGTGCCAGCAGTTTACAGGGGAACACTGAAGCTTTCTTT | CASSLQGNTEAFF
. | TRBD1 | TRBJ1-5 | 16 | TRBV6-6 | TGTGCCAGCAGTCGGACGACAGGGAGGGGGAATCAGCCCCAGCATTTT | CASSRTTGRGNQPQHF
. | . | TRBJ2-2 | 12 | TRBV18 | TGTGCCAGCTCACCACTAACCGGGGAGCTGTTTTTT | CASSPLTGELFF
. | . | TRBJ2-5 | 16 | TRBV5-4 | TGTGCCAGCAGCTCAGGGGGACCAAGGGAGGGGACGACCCAGTACTTC | CASSSGGPREGTTQYF
. | TRBD1 | TRBJ1-5 | 15 | TRBV2 | TGTGCCAGCAGTGCGGGACAGGGGGCAAATCAGCCCCAGCATTTT | CASSAGQGANQPQHF
. | . | TRBJ1-6 | 15 | TRBV28 | TGTGCCAGCGGGGGAGGGGGGGGCCCTCATTCACCCCTCCACTTT | CASGGGGGPHSPLHF
. | TRBD1 | TRBJ2-1 | 15 | TRBV10-3 | TGTGCCATCGGACGGGACGGACAGGCCTACAATGAGCAGTTCTTC | CAIGRDGQAYNEQFF
. | . | TRBJ1-2 | 15 | TRBV4-1 | TGCGCCAGCAGTCGGGGACACGATCCGACCTATGGCTACACCTTC | CASSRGHDPTYGYTF
. | . | TRBJ1-1 | 15 | TRBV5-6 | TGTGCCAGCAGCTCCGATCCAACAGGGAACACTGAAGCTTTCTTT | CASSSDPTGNTEAFF
. | . | TRBJ2-3 | 13 | TRBV2 | TGTGCCAGCGGCGCGGGATTTACAGATACGCAGTATTTT | CASGAGFTDTQYF
. | . | TRBJ1-1 | 14 | TRBV7-9 | TGTGCCAGCAGCTTAATGGGGGGGAACACTGAAGCTTTCTTT | CASSLMGGNTEAFF
. | . | TRBJ2-1 | 14 | TRBV27 | TGTGCCAGCAGTTTATCGAGACTTGACAATGAGCAGTTCTTC | CASSLSRLDNEQFF
few | TRBD2 | TRBJ2-3 | 15 | TRBV27 | TGTGCCAGCAGTTTAAACACGGGAGGGCCGGATACGCAGTATTTT | CASSLNTGGPDTQYF
. | TRBD1 | TRBJ2-7 | 13 | TRBV28 | TGTGCCAGCAGAACCGGGACAGGGAGGGAGCAGTACTTC | CASRTGTGREQYF
few | TRBD1 | TRBJ1-1 | 14 | TRBV5-6 | TGTGCCAGCAGCACCTTAAACAGGGGTCGAGAAGCTTTCTTT | CASSTLNRGREAFF
. | TRBD2 | TRBJ2-7 | 13 | TRBV11-3 | TGTGCCAGCAGCTCGCGGGGGGAGTACGAGCAGTACTTC | CASSSRGEYEQYF
. | . | TRBJ2-1 | 13 | TRBV2 | TGTGCCAGCAGTGTGTCTCTTTACAATGAGCAGTTCTTC | CASSVSLYNEQFF
few | . | TRBJ1-1 | 15 | TRBV19 | TGTGCCAGTAGTAGGGGTGACTCCATGAACACTGAAGCTTTCTTT | CASSRGDSMNTEAFF
few | TRBD2 | TRBJ2-1 | 15 | TRBV19 | TGTGCCAGTAGGGAAAGAGGAGCGGGAGGTGGTGAGCAGTTCTTC | CASRERGAGGGEQFF
few | . | TRBJ2-1 | 12 | TRBV9 | TGTGCCAGCAGCTCTAAGGGGTATGAGCAGTTCTTC | CASSSKGYEQFF
. | . | TRBJ1-5 | 15 | TRBV19 | TGTGCCAGTAGTACAACAGGGACGGGCAATCAGCCCCAGCATTTT | CASSTTGTGNQPQHF
. | . | TRBJ1-1 | 16 | TRBV19 | TGTGCCAGTTCCTGGACAGCGATAACTTTGAACACTGAAGCTTTCTTT | CASSWTAITLNTEAFF
once | TRBD2 | TRBJ2-7 | 16 | TRBV5-6 | TGTGCCAGCAGTTTTACTAGCGGGAGGGCAGGACGCGAGCAGTACTTC | CASSFTSGRAGREQYF
. | TRBD2 | TRBJ2-5 | 17 | TRBV27 | TGTGCCAGCAGTTCTCGACCCTTAGCGGGAGTGGCGAAGACCCAGTACTTC | CASSSRPLAGVAKTQYF
. | . | TRBJ2-3 | 12 | TRBV15 | TGTGCCACCAGCAGATTCGGTATGACGCAGTATTTT | CATSRFGMTQYF
. | . | TRBJ1-5 | 15 | TRBV19 | TGTGCCAGTAGTGGCCGATCGGTGGGCAATCAGCCCCAGCATTTT | CASSGRSVGNQPQHF
. | TRBD2 | TRBJ2-1 | 14 | TRBV29-1 | TGCAGCGTTTATAGCGGGATCTTCGGGAATGAGCAGTTCTTC | CSVYSGIFGNEQFF
. | TRBD2 | TRBJ2-1 | 15 | TRBV6-4 | TGTGCCAGCAGGCAACTAGCGGGGAACTACAATGAGCAGTTCTTC | CASRQLAGNYNEQFF
. | TRBD2 | TRBJ2-3 | 15 | TRBV5-1 | TGCGCCAGCAGCTACACTAGCGGGAGCACAGATACGCAGTATTTT | CASSYTSGSTDTQYF
few | . | TRBJ2-7 | 14 | TRBV7-2 | TGTGCCAGCAGTTCCGGGACGAAAGCGAGGGAGCAGTACTTC | CASSSGTKAREQYF